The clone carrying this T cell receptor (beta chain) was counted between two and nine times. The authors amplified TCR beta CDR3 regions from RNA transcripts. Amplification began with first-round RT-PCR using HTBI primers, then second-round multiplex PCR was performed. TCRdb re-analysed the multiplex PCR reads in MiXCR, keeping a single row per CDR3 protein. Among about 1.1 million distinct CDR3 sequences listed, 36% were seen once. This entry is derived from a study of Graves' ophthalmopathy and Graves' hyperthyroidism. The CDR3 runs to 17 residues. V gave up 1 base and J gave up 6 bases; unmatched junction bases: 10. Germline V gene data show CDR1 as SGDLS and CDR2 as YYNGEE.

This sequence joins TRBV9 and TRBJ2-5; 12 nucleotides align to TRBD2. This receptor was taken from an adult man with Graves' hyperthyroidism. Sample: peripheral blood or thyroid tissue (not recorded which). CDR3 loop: CASSVLAGGRDLKTQYF. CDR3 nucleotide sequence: TGTGCCAGCAGCGTACTAGCGGGAGGGCGCGATTTGAAGACCCAGTACTTC. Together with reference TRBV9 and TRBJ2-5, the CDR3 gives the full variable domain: DSGVTQTPKHLITATGQRVTLRCSPRSGDLSVYWYQQSLDQGLQFLIQYYNGEERAKGNILERFSAQQFPDLHSELNLSSLELGDSALYFCASSVLAGGRDLKTQYFGPGTRLLVL.